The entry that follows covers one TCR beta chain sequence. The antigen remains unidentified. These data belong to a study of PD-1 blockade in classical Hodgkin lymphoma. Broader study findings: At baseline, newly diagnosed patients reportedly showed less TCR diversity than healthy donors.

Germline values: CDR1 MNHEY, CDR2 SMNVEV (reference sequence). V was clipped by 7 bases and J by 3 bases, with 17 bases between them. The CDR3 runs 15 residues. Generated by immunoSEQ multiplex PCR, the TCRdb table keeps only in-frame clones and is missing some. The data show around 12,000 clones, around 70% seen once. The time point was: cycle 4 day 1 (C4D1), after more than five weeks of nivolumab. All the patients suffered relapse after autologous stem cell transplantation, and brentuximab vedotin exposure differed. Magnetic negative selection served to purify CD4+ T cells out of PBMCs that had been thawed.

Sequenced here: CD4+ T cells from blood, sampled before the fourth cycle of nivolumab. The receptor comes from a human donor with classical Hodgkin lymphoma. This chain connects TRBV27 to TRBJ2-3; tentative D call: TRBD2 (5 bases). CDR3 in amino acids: CASMRTPWVTDTQYF. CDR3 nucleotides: TGTGCCAGCATGCGGACTCCATGGGTAACAGATACGCAGTATTTT.